This TCR beta chain was identified during a study of shared clonotypes between healthy human individuals. Study-level findings and limits: Estimated richness was generally greater in naive than memory subsets. Against clonotypes common to all four donors, non-shared ones had lower generation probabilities.

The CDR3 extends over 19 amino acids. The V and J ends lost 0 bases and 0 bases, in that order; junction bases with no gene match: 9. Germline V gene data show CDR1 as GTSNPN and CDR2 as SVGIG (reference sequence). For each subset, genomic DNA was distributed in equal portions over several immunoSEQ plates. Using immunoSEQ multiplex PCR, the repertoire was profiled, and TCRdb retains in-frame clones only, with some absent. The sample holds about 1,500,000 clones, 96% seen once. Points on this clone: The antigen is unknown.

The sequencing input was naive CD4+ T cells sorted from blood. Subset noted: CD45RA+ positively selected. The chain recombines TRBV30 with TRBJ2-4, with TRBD2 identical over 12 bases. The receptor comes from a man under 40 in good health. The CDR3 nucleotides are TGTGCCTGGAGTGTAAAGGGTCTAGCGGGAGGGGTAGCCAAAAACATTCAGTACTTC. It yields the protein CAWSVKGLAGGVAKNIQYF.